The TCR beta chain described here comes from a study of blood T cells in healthy people across ages. Overall study results and limits: Donors of long life had a larger count of naive CD4+ cells and greater diversity than aged donors. Researchers deemed the diversity estimates from one million T cells underestimates.

Next came a second PCR, run for about 7 to 11 cycles, which used a sample-barcoded 5' primer along with a J-beta primer mix. TCRdb independently ran MiXCR on the 5' RACE reads; one entry per CDR3 protein. Among just over 1 million distinct CDR3 sequences listed, 40% to 55% were seen once. Germline assignment: CDR1 SGDLS and CDR2 YYNGEE. This CDR3 region has 12 residues. The germline V and J ends were trimmed by 3 bases and 12 bases, with 13 bases remaining between them. This clonotype was counted between two and nine times. Its specificity is unknown. This TCR derives from a woman aged 55-70 years in good health. Sequencing input: blood. The genes are TRBV9 and TRBJ2-1; D gene uncertain. CDR3 protein: CASSDGFYRQFF. The CDR3 DNA follows: TGTGCCAGCAGCGACGGGTTTTACAGGCAGTTCTTC.